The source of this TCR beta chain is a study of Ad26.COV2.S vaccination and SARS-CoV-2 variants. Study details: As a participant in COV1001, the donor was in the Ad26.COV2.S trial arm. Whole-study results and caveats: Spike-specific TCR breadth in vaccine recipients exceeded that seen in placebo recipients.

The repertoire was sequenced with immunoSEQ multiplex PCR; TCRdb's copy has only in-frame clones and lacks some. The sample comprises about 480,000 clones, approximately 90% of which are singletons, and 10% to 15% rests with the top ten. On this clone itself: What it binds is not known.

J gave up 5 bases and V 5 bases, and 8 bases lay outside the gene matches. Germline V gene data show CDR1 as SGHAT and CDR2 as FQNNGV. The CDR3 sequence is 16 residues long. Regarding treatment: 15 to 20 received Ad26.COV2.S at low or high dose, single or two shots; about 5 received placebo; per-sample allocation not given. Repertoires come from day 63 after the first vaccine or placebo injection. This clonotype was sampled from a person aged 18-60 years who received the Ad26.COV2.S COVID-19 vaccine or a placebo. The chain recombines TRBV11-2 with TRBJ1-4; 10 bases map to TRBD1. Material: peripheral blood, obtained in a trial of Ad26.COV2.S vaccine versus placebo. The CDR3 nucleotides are TGTGCCAGCAGCCAATTCCCGGGACAGGGGAATGAAAAACTGTTTTTT. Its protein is CASSQFPGQGNEKLFF. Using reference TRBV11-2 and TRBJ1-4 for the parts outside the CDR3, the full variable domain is EAGVAQSPRYKIIEKRQSVAFWCNPISGHATLYWYQQILGQGPKLLIQFQNNGVVDDSQLPKDRFSAERLKGVDSTLKIQPAKLEDSAVYLCASSQFPGQGNEKLFFGSGTQLSVL.